This passage covers 6 T cell receptor beta chains from one sample sequenced in a study of response to subunit inactivated influenza vaccine. TCRdb re-called the RT-PCR reads with MiXCR, one entry per CDR3 protein. The sample lists 530,000 or so distinct CDR3 sequences, 12% seen once, with around 9.6% in the top ten. The sample here was PBMCs from blood, taken on the day of vaccination. Receptor source: a man over 45 who received an inactivated influenza vaccine.

The table lists this clonotype with a few counts. The rearrangement joins TRBV7-8 to TRBJ2-2, with D possibly TRBD1 on 6 matching bases. This CDR3 comprises 15 residues. V lost 4 bases and J lost 4, with 13 bases in between. CDR1 SGHVS and CDR2 FQNEAQ come from the germline V gene. As DNA, the CDR3 is TGTGCCAGCAGCTGGCAGGGGCACCTCACCGGGGAGCTGTTTTTT. Protein product: CASSWQGHLTGELFF.

The table lists this clonotype with a few counts. The V and J genes are TRBV29-1 and TRBJ2-1, with no clear D. The CDR3 extends over 12 amino acids. The V end was cut by 4 bases, the J end by 4 bases, with 8 bases between. From germline, CDR1 is SQVTM and CDR2 ANQGSEA. CDR3 nucleotides: TGCAGCGTTGGACCTAGGTACAATGAGCAGTTCTTC. Protein product: CSVGPRYNEQFF.

This clonotype was seen at least ten times. V is TRBV4-3 and J is TRBJ2-7; the match to TRBD1 covers 9 bases. This CDR3 is built from 20 residues. Looked up from germline, CDR1 is LGHNA and CDR2 is YSLEER. V gave up 0 bases and J gave up 2 bases; unmatched junction bases: 17. The CDR3 nucleotides are TGCGCCAGCAGCCAAGATATTCAAACAGGGGGCCCGGGAGGACCCTACGAGCAGTACTTC. Amino acids: CASSQDIQTGGPGGPYEQYF.

This clonotype has more than one count but fewer than ten. The chain couples TRBV12-3 or TRBV12-4 to TRBJ2-7; no clear D. This CDR3 contains 14 residues. With 4 bases removed from V and 0 bases from J, the gap between germline ends came to 10 bases. The CDR3: CASSSQINSYEQYF. The CDR3 nucleotides are TGTGCCAGCAGTTCTCAGATCAACTCCTACGAGCAGTACTTC.

The table lists this clonotype with a few counts. The chain uses TRBV28 and TRBJ2-3, with D possibly matching TRBD1 (5 bases). The CDR3 has 13 residues. Trimming took off 6 bases at V and 0 bases at J, with 7 bases between the two ends. In germline, CDR1 is MDHEN, CDR2 SYDVKM. CDR3 nucleotide sequence: TGTGCCAGCAGGCCAGGGAGCACAGATACGCAGTATTTT. This gives the protein CASRPGSTDTQYF.

This clonotype turned up a few times. The chain recombines TRBV11-2 with TRBJ2-1; D is unclear. The CDR3 spans 13 residues. The V and J ends lost 0 bases and 12 bases respectively, with 12 bases between them. The V gene's germline CDR1 is SGHAT and CDR2 FQNNGV. CDR3 region: CASSLDLKAGQFF. The DNA of the CDR3 is TGTGCCAGCAGCTTAGATCTAAAGGCCGGGCAGTTCTTC.